This TCR beta chain was sequenced in a study of CD8+CD57+ T cells in acquired aplastic anemia. Genomic DNA, the template, was used for profiling of the TCR beta VDJ and CDR3. TCRdb re-derived calls from the reads in MiXCR, one entry per CDR3 protein. The data contain 260,000 or so distinct CDR3 sequences, 40% to 50% of them singletons. Previously, flow cytometry had revealed CD8+CD57+ cell expansion in the patients chosen for sequencing. Germline CDR1 reads ENHRY; CDR2 reads SYGVKD. This CDR3 contains 14 residues. Trimming removed 2 bases from V and 9 bases from J; junction bases left unmatched: 4. Sequencing was performed on sorted CD4+, CD8+, or CD8+CD57+ T cells (not recorded which) from PBMCs. The receptor was isolated from a human donor with aplastic anemia. The chain combines TRBV10-3 with TRBJ1-6; 7 nucleotides align to TRBD1. This CDR3 reads CAISETGVASPLHF. CDR3 coding DNA: TGTGCCATCAGTGAGACAGGGGTAGCTTCACCCCTCCACTTT.